This T cell receptor beta chain is from a study of blood T cell repertoires in COVID-19. The data were produced by immunoSEQ multiplex PCR, yet TCRdb's version contains in-frame clones alone and is incomplete. The sample has 150,000 to 200,000 clones, around 85% seen once. CDR1 is PRHDT, CDR2 FYEKMQ, per germline (reference sequence). The CDR3 spans 11 residues. V was shortened by 1 base and J by 8 bases, with 4 bases between the two germline ends. Sequences were obtained from peripheral blood. J is TRBJ2-3 and V is TRBV13; D is undetermined. The source of this sequence is a man aged 60-69 years with acute or convalescent COVID-19. The CDR3 DNA reads TGTGCCAGCAGCTTAGCAGGTACGCAGTATTTT. Protein product: CASSLAGTQYF.